Here is one T cell receptor beta chain with its context. The CDR3 runs to 17 residues. Germline V gives CDR1 SGHKS, CDR2 YYEKEE (reference sequence). With V trimmed by 3 bases and J by 3 bases, 7 bases remained unmatched. TCRdb redid the calling of the 5' RACE reads with MiXCR, one entry per CDR3 protein. The sample lists about 41,000 distinct CDR3 sequences; just under 30% were seen once. This sequence was found in a female donor with breast cancer. Material: memory CD4+ T cells sorted from a lymph node. Stated subset: memory CD4+ T cells, CD4+CD45RO+CD25-. This chain connects TRBV5-5 to TRBJ2-2; 11 positions agree with TRBD2. CDR3 residues: CASSWTPGLADTGELFF. For the CDR3, the DNA is TGTGCCAGCAGCTGGACCCCGGGACTAGCGGACACCGGGGAGCTGTTTTTT.